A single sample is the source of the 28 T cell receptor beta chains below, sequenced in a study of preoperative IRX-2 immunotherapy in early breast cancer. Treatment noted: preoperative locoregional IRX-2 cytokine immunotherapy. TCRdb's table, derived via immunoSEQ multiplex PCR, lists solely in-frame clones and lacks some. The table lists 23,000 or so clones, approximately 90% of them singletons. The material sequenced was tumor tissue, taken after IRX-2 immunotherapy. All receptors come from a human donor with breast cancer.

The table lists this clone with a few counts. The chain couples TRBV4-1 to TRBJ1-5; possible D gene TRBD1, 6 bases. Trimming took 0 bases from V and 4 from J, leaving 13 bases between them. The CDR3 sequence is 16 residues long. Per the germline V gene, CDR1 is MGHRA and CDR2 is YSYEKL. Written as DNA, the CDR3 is TGCGCCAGCAGCCAAGATGCGGACAGCTTAAATCAGCCCCAGCATTTT. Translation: CASSQDADSLNQPQHF.

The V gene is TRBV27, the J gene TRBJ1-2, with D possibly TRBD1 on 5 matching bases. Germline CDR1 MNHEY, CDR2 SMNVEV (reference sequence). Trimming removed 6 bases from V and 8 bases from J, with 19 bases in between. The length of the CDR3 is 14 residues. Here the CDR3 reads CASRPWIGASGYTF. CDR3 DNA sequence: TGTGCCAGCAGACCATGGATAGGGGCCTCGGGCTACACCTTC.

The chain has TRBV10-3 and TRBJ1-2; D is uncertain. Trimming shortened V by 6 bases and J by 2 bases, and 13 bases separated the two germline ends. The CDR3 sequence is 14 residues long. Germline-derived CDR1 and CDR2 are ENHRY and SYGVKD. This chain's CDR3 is CAIRLRAPNYGYTF. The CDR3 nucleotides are TGTGCCATCAGATTGAGGGCACCCAACTATGGCTACACCTTC.

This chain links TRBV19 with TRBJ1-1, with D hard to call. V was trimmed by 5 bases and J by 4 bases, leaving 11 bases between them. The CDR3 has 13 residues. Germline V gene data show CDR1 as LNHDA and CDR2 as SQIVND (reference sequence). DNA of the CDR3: TGTGCCAGTAGTTTCCAACAACCCACTGAAGCTTTCTTT. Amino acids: CASSFQQPTEAFF.

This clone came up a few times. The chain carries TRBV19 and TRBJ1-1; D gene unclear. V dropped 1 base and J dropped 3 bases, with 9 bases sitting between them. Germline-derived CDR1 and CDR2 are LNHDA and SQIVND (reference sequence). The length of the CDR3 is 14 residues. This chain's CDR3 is CASSIGSFDTEAFF. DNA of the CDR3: TGTGCCAGTAGTATAGGCAGTTTCGACACTGAAGCTTTCTTT.

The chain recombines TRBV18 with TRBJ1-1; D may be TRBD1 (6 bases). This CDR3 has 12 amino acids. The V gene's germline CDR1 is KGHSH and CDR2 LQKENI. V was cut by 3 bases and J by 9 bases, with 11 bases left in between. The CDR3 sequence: CASSPDSPQAFF. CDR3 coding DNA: TGTGCCAGCTCACCGGACAGCCCCCAAGCTTTCTTT.

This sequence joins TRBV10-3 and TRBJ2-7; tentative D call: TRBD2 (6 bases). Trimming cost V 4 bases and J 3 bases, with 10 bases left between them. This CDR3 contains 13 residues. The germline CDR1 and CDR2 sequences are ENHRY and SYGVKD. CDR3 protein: CAISVLGGYEQYF. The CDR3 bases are TGTGCCATCAGTGTCCTGGGGGGCTACGAGCAGTACTTC.

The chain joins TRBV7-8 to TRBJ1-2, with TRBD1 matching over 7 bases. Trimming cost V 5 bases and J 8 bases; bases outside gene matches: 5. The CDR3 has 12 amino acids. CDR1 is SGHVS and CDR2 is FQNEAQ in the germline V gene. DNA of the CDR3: TGTGCCAGCAGCCGCCGGACAGGCGGCTACACCTTC. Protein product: CASSRRTGGYTF.

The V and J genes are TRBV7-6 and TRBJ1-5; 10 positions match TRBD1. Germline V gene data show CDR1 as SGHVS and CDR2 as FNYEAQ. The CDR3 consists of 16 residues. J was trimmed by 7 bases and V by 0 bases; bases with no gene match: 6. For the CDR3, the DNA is TGTGCCAGCAGCTTAGCCGGGGGACAGGGGACACAGCCCCAGCATTTT. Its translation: CASSLAGGQGTQPQHF.

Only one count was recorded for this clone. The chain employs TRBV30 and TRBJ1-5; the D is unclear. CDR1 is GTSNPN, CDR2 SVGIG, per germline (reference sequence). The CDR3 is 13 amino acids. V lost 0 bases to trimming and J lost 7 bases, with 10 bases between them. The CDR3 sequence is CAWSVLEGQPQHF. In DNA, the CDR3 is TGTGCCTGGAGTGTACTCGAGGGCCAGCCCCAGCATTTT. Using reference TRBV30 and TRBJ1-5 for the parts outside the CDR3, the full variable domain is SQTIHQWPATLVQPVGSPLSLECTVEGTSNPNLYWYRQAAGRGLQLLFYSVGIGQISSEVPQNLSASRPQDRQFILSSKKLLLSDSGFYLCAWSVLEGQPQHFGDGTRLSIL.

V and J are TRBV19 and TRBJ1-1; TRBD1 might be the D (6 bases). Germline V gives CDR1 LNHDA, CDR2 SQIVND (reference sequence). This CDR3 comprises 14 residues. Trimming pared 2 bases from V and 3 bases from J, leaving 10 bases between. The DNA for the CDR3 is TGTGCCAGTAGTATAATAGGGGGAGACACTGAAGCTTTCTTT. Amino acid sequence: CASSIIGGDTEAFF.

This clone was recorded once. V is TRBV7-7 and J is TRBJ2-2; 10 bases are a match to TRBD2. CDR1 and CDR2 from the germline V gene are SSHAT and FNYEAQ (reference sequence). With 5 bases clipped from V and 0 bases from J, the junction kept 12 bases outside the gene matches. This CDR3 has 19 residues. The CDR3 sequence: CASSHLGAGGPSNTGELFF. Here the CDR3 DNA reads TGTGCCAGCAGCCACCTAGGAGCGGGGGGGCCCTCGAACACCGGGGAGCTGTTTTTT.

The CDR3 here is CSVPGGTYEQYF. The CDR3 DNA follows: TGCAGCGTCCCGGGCGGTACCTACGAGCAGTACTTC. This chain joins TRBV29-1 and TRBJ2-7; D ambiguous. From germline, CDR1 is SQVTM and CDR2 ANQGSEA. This CDR3 comprises 12 residues. The ends were cut back, 6 bases at V and 2 bases at J, with 11 bases in the middle.

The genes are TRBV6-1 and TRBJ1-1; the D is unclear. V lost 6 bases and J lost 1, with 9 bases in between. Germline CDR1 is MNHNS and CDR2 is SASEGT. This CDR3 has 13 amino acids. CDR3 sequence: CASRSAGNTEAFF. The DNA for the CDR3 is TGTGCCAGCAGATCGGCAGGGAACACTGAAGCTTTCTTT.

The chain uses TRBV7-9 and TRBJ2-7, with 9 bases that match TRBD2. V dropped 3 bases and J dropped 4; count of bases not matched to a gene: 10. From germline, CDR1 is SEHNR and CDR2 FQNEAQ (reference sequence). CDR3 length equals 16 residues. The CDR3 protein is CASSLATGLAEYEQYF. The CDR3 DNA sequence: TGTGCCAGCAGCTTGGCCACGGGACTAGCAGAATACGAGCAGTACTTC.

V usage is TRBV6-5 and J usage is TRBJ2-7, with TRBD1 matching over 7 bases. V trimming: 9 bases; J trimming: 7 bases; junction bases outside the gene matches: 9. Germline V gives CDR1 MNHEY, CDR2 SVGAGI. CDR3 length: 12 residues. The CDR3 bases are TGTGCCAGTACAGGGGTTCGGTGGGAGCAGTACTTC. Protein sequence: CASTGVRWEQYF.

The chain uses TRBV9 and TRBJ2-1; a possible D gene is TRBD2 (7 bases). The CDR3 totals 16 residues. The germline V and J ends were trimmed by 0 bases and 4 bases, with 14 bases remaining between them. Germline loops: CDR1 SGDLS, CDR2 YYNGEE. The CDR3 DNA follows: TGTGCCAGCAGCGTAGTAGTCGGGGGGCGATACAATGAGCAGTTCTTC. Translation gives CASSVVVGGRYNEQFF.

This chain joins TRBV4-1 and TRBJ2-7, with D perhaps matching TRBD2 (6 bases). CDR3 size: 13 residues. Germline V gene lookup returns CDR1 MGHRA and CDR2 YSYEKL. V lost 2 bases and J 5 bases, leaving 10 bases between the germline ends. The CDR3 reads CASSQRLEHEQYF. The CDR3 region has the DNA TGCGCCAGCAGCCAAAGACTAGAACACGAGCAGTACTTC.

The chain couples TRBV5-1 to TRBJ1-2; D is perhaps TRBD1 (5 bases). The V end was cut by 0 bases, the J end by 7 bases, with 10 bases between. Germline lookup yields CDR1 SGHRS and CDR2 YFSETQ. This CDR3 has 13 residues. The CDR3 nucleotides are TGCGCCAGCAGCTTGGAGGGGCTAAGTGGCTACACCTTC. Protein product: CASSLEGLSGYTF.

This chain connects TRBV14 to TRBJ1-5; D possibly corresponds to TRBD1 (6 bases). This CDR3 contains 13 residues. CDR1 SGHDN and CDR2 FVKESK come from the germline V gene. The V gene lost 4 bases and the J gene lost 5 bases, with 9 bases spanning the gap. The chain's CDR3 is CASSPGHYQPQHF. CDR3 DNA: TGTGCCAGCAGCCCGGGACACTATCAGCCCCAGCATTTT.

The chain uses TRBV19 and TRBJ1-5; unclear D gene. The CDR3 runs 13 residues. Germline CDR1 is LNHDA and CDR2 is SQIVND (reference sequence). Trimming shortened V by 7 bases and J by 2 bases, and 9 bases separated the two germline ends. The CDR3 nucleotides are TGTGCCAGTACCCCACGGGGCAATCAGCCCCAGCATTTT. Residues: CASTPRGNQPQHF.

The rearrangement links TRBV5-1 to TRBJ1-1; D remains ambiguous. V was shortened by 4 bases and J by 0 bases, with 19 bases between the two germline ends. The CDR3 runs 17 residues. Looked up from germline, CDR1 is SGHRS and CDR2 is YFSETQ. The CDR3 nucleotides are TGCGCCAGCAGCAAGGACGGAGTGGCTTTCATGAACACTGAAGCTTTCTTT. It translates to CASSKDGVAFMNTEAFF.

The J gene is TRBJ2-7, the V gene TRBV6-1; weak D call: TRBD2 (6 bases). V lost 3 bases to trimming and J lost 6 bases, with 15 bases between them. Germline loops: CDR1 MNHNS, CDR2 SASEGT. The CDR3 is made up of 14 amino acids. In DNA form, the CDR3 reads TGTGCCAGCAGTGACTGGGACTTGCGTCGCGAGCAGTACTTC. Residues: CASSDWDLRREQYF.

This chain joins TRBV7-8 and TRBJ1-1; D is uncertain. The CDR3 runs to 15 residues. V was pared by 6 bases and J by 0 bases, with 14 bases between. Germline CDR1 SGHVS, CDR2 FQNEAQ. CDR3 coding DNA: TGTGCCAGCAGGGCAGGAAGGATGATGAACACTGAAGCTTTCTTT. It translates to CASRAGRMMNTEAFF.

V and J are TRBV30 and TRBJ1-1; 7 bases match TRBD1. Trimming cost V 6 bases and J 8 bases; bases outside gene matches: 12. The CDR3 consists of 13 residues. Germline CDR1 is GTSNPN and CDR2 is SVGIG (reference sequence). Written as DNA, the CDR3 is TGTGCCTGCCCCGGGACAGACTCAATCGAAGCTTTCTTT. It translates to CACPGTDSIEAFF.

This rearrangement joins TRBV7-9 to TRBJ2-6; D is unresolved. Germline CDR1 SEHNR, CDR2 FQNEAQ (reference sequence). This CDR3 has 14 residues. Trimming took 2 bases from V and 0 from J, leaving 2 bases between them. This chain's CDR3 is CASSLFSGANVLTF. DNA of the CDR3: TGTGCCAGCAGCTTATTCTCTGGGGCCAACGTCCTGACTTTC. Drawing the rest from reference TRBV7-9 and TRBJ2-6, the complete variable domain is DTGVSQNPRHKITKRGQNVTFRCDPISEHNRLYWYRQTLGQGPEFLTYFQNEAQLEKSRLLSDRFSAERPKGSFSTLEIQRTEQGDSAMYLCASSLFSGANVLTFGAGSRLTVL.

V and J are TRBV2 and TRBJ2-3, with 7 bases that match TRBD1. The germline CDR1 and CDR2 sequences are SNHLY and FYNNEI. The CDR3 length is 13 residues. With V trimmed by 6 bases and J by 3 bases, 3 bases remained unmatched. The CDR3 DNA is TGTGCCAGCAGGGACAGGCTAACAGATACGCAGTATTTT. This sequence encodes CASRDRLTDTQYF.

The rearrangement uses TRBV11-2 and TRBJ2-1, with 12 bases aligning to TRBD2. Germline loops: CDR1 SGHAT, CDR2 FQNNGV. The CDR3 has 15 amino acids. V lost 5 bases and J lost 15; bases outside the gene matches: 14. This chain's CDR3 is CASSPPASGGAWRFF. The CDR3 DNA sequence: TGTGCCAGCAGCCCCCCGGCTAGCGGGGGGGCATGGCGGTTCTTC.